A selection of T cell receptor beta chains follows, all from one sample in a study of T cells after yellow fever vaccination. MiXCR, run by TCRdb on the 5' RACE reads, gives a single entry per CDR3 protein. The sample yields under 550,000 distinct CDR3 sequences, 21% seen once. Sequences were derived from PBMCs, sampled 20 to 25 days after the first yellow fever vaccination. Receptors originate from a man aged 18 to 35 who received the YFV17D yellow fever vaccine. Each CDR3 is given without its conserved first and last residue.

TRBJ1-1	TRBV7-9	ASSNTGNTEAF
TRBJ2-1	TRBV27	ASSSYREQF
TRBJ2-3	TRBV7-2	ASSLARTAGTQY
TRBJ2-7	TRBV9	ASSVVSGAGYEQY
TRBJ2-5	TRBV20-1	SPKGGGETQY
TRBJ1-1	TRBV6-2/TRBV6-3	ASSARGKMNTEAF
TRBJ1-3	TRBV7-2	ASSSDRTGRGIY
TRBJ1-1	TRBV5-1	ASSLRQGDRSPF
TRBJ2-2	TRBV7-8	ASSLGRSLVSGELF
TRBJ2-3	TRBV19	ASSIGRKPSDTQY
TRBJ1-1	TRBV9	ASSDVGGEAF
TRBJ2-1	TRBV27	ASSFLGSLGNEQF
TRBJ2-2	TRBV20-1	SASRTSGVYTGELF
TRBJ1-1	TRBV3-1	ASSQGWRGGAF
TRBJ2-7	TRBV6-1	ASSTLESGYEQY